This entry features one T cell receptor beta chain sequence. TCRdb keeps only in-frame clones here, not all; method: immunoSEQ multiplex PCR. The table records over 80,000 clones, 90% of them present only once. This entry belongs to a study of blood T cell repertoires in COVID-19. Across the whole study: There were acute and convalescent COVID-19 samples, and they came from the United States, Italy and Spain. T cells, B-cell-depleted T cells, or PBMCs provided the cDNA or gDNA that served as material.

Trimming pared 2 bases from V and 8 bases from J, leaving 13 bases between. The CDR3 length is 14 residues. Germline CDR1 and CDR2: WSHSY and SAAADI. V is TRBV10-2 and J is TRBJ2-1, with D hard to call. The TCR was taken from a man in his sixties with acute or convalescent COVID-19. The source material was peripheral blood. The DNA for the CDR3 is TGCGCCAGCAGTGAGCTAACTTTCCTGGATGAGCAGTTCTTC. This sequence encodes CASSELTFLDEQFF.